This T cell receptor (beta chain) was found in a study of blood T cell repertoires in COVID-19. Study background: Sites across the United States, Italy and Spain contributed samples from acute and convalescent COVID-19. Sources were T cells, B-cell-depleted T cells, or PBMCs; the material itself was cDNA or gDNA.

Authors' methods: Amplification of reference gene primers was used by the study to estimate nucleated cell counts. TCRdb keeps only in-frame clones here, not all; method: immunoSEQ multiplex PCR. That table gives V, J and clone size, and the DNA gave D and trimming. The sample has roughly 250,000 clones, 84% seen once. On this clone: Other DNA sequences from this sample encode an identical CDR3 as well.

The germline CDR1 and CDR2 sequences are SGHRS and YFSETQ. With 4 bases clipped from V and 1 base from J, the junction kept 3 bases outside the gene matches. This CDR3 comprises 15 residues. The sequence came from a human donor in a cohort sampled during active COVID-19. The sequenced material came from peripheral blood. The J gene is TRBJ2-2, the V gene TRBV5-1; 8 bases map to TRBD2. CDR3 nucleotides: TGCGCCAGCAGCACAACTAGCGGGAACACCGGGGAGCTGTTTTTT. Protein sequence: CASSTTSGNTGELFF.